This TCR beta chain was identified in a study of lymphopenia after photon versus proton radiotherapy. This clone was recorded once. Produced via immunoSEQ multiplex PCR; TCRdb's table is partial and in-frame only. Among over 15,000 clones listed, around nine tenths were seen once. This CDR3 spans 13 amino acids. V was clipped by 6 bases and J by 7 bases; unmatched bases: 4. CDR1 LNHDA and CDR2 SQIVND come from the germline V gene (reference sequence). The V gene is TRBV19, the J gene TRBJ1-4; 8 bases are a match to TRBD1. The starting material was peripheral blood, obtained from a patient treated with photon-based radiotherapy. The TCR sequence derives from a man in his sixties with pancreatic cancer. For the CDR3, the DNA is TGTGCCAGTAGGAGGACAGGGATTGAAAAACTGTTTTTT. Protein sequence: CASRRTGIEKLFF.